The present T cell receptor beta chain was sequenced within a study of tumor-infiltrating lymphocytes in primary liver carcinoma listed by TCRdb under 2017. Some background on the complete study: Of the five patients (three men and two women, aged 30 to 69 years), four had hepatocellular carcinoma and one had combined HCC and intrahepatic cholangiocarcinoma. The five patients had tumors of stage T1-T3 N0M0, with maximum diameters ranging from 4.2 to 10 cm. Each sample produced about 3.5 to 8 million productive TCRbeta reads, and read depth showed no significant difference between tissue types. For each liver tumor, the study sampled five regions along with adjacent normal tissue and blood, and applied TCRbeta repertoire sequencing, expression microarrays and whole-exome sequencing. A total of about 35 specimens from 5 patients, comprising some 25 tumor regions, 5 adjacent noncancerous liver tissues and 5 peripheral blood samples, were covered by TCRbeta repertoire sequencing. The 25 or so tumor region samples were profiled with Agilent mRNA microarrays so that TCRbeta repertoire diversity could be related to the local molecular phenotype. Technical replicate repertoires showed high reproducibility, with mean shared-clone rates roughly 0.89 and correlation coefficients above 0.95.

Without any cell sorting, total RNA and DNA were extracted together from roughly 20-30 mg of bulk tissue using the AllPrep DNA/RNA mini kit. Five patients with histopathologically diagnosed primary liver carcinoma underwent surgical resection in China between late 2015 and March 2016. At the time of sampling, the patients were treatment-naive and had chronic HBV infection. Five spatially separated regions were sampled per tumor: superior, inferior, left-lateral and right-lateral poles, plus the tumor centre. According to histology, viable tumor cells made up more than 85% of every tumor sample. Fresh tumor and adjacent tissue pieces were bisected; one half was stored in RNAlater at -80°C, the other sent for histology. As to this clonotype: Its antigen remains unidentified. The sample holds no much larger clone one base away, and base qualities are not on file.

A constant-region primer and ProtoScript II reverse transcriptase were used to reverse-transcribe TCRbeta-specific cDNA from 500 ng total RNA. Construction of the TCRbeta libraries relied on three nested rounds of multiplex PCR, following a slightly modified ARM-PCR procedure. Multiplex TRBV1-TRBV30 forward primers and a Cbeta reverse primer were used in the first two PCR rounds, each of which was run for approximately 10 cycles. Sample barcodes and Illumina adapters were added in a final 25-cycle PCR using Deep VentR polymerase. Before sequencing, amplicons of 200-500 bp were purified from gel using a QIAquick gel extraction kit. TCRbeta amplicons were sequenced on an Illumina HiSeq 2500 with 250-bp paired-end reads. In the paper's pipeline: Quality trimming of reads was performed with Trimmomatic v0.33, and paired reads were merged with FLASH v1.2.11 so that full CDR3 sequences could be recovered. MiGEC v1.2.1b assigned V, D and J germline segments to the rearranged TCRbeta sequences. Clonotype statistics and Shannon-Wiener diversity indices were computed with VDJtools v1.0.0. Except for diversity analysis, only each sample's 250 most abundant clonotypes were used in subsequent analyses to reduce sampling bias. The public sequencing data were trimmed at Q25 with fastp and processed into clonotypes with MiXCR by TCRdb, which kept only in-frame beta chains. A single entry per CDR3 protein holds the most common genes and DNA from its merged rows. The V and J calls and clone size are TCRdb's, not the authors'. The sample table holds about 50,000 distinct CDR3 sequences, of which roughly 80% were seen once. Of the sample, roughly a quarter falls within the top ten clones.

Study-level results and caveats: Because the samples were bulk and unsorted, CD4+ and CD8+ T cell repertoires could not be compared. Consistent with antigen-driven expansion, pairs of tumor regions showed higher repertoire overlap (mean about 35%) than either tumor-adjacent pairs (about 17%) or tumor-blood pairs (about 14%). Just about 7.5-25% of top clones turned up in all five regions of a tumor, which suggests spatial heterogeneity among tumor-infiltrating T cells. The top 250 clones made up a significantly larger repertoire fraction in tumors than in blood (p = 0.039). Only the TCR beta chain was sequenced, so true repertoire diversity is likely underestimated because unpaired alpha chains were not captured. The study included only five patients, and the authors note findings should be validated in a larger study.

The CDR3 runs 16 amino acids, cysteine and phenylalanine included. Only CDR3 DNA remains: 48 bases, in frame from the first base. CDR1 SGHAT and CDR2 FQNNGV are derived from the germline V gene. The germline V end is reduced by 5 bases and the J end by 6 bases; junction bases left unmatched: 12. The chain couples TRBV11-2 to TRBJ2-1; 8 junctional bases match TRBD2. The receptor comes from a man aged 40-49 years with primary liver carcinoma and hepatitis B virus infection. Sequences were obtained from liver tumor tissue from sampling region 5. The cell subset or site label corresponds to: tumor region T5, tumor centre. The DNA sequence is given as TGTGCCAGCAGCCACTCCGGAACTAGCGGTAGCAATGAGCAGTTCTTC. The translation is CASSHSGTSGSNEQFF.